This T cell receptor (beta chain) was identified in a study of T cell responses to AZD1222 COVID-19 vaccine. The overall study: Second doses were pooled across both intervals (about 4 or about 12 weeks). General study findings and limits: Spike-specific TCR breadth and depth rose after two AZD1222 doses. Targeting of unmutated variant regions was reportedly seen in nearly half of spike-specific TCRs.

Generated by immunoSEQ multiplex PCR, the TCRdb table keeps only in-frame clones and is missing some. The sample has about 99,000 clones, about 94% seen once. Germline V gives CDR1 SGDLS, CDR2 YYNGEE. This CDR3 contains 14 residues. Trimming took off 0 bases at V and 4 bases at J, with 10 bases between the two ends. The count of this clone is one. Its antigen is unknown. This chain joins TRBV9 and TRBJ1-1, with D possibly matching TRBD1 (6 bases). The specimen was peripheral blood, collected on day 0 of AZD1222 vaccination. The TCR comes from an adult in good health. The CDR3 sequence is CASSVDQGTTEAFF. CDR3 sequence (DNA): TGTGCCAGCAGCGTAGATCAGGGGACCACTGAAGCTTTCTTT.